This T cell receptor beta chain came from a study of blood T cell repertoires in COVID-19. As for the study in general: Sample material is recorded as cDNA or gDNA derived from T cells, B-cell-depleted T cells, or PBMCs.

Between the trimmed V and J ends, which lost 5 bases and 0 bases, there was a span of 19 bases. CDR1 is SGHTA, CDR2 FQGNSA, per germline. The CDR3 is 17 residues long. Sequencing was performed with immunoSEQ multiplex PCR; in TCRdb, only in-frame clones are kept and a portion is missing. The sample yields tens of thousands of clones, 70% to 90% seen once. Input material: peripheral blood. The TCR comes from a human donor in a cohort sampled during active COVID-19. The rearrangement uses TRBV7-2 and TRBJ1-1; a possible D gene is TRBD1 (6 bases). The CDR3 region has the DNA TGTGCCAGCAGCCCCCGGGGACAACTACACTTGAACACTGAAGCTTTCTTT. This sequence encodes CASSPRGQLHLNTEAFF. The whole variable domain, remainder taken from reference TRBV7-2 and TRBJ1-1, is GAGVSQSPSNKVTEKGKDVELRCDPISGHTALYWYRQSLGQGLEFLIYFQGNSAPDKSGLPSDRFSAERTGGSVSTLTIQRTQQEDSAVYLCASSPRGQLHLNTEAFFGQGTRLTVV.